The 25 T cell receptor beta chains below were found in one sample sequenced in a study of CXCR3-negative and CXCR3-positive naive CD8 T cells. Overall study findings and caveats: When CXCR3-positive naive cells were set against CXCR3-negative naive cells, the former had more hydrophobic TRB CDR3s.

No cognate antigen is known for these TCRs. The authors made the TRB cDNA libraries by 5' RACE using UMI labels. TCRdb reprocessed the 5' RACE reads, keeping one entry per CDR3 protein, no DNA. The sample has roughly 50,000 distinct CDR3 sequences. Sequenced material: naive CXCR3+ CD8+ T cells from blood. The subset is: CD45RO-CCR7+CD27+CD95- naive CD8+ T cells expressing CXCR3 (TNR3+). These receptors were collected from a human donor in good health. Some clones in this sample may be carry-over from other donors' samples.

The gene calls are TRBV19 and TRBJ1-5; the TRBD1 assignment by TCRdb is unverifiable without DNA. The CDR3 runs to 14 residues. CDR1 and CDR2 from the germline V gene are LNHDA and SQIVND (reference sequence). The CDR3 here is CASSYRQINQPQHF. The entire variable domain, with the rest obtained from reference TRBV19 and TRBJ1-5, is as follows: DGGITQSPKYLFRKEGQNVTLSCEQNLNHDAMYWYRQDPGQGLRLIYYSQIVNDFQKGDIAEGYSVSREKKESFPLTVTSAQKNPTAFYLCASSYRQINQPQHFGDGTRLSIL.

The rearrangement joins TRBV6-5 to TRBJ1-2; TCRdb's assignment of TRBD1 cannot be checked, as there is no DNA. The germline CDR1 and CDR2 sequences are MNHEY and SVGAGI. CDR3 length: 16 residues. The CDR3 region is CASSSGTGGWGYGYTF.

The CDR3: CASSRSGGEAFF. The V gene is TRBV4-1, the J gene TRBJ1-1; TCRdb's D call, TRBD1, is unchecked because there is no DNA. Looked up from germline, CDR1 is MGHRA and CDR2 is YSYEKL. This CDR3 comprises 12 residues.

The gene calls are TRBV20-1 and TRBJ2-7; lacking DNA, the TRBD2 call made by TCRdb goes unchecked. This CDR3 is built from 14 residues. The germline CDR1 and CDR2 sequences are DFQATT and SNEGSKA (reference sequence). CDR3 region: CSASFGLGNYEQYF.

The chain carries TRBV27 and TRBJ1-1; there is no DNA to check the TCRdb D call of TRBD1. Germline CDR1 reads MNHEY; CDR2 reads SMNVEV (reference sequence). The CDR3 loop spans 19 amino acids. The CDR3 sequence: CASSLFPSGQGALNTEAFF.

CDR3: CASSQDRRTRETQYF. The V call is TRBV4-3, the J call TRBJ2-5; TCRdb returns TRBD2, unconfirmable since there is no DNA. The germline V gene encodes CDR1 LGHNA and CDR2 YSLEER. The CDR3 totals 15 residues.

The genes are TRBV4-3 and TRBJ1-1. Germline lookup yields CDR1 LGHNA and CDR2 YSLEER. This CDR3 spans 15 amino acids. The CDR3 sequence is CASSQGGTVNTEAFF.

The rearrangement links TRBV7-8 to TRBJ1-1. Germline V gene lookup returns CDR1 SGHVS and CDR2 FQNEAQ. The CDR3 is 14 amino acids. CDR3 in amino acids: CASSLAGRNTEAFF.

The V call is TRBV10-3, the J call TRBJ2-3; no DNA is available, so the TRBD2 call from TCRdb remains unchecked. This CDR3 spans 19 amino acids. CDR1 is ENHRY and CDR2 is SYGVKD in the germline V gene. CDR3: CAITENPLPQGGGTDTQYF.

The CDR3 spells CASSERSGGADETQYF. V is TRBV10-1 and J is TRBJ2-5; with no DNA, the TCRdb D assignment of TRBD2 cannot be verified. Per germline, CDR1 WNHNN and CDR2 SYGVQD (reference sequence). The CDR3 extends over 16 amino acids.

The J gene is TRBJ2-7, the V gene TRBV12-3 or TRBV12-4; the TRBD2 assignment by TCRdb is unverifiable without DNA. There are 11 residues in the CDR3. This CDR3 is CASVGSQEQYF.

V gene TRBV4-3 combines with J gene TRBJ2-7. Germline V gene data show CDR1 as LGHNA and CDR2 as YSLEER. The CDR3 sequence is 14 residues long. CDR3: CASSPLSHSYEQYF.

CDR3 amino acids: CASSPTETYEQYF. The V call is TRBV7-9, the J call TRBJ2-7. Germline values: CDR1 SEHNR, CDR2 FQNEAQ (reference sequence). The CDR3 runs 13 residues. Full variable domain (rest looked up from reference TRBV7-9 and TRBJ2-7): DTGVSQNPRHKITKRGQNVTFRCDPISEHNRLYWYRQTLGQGPEFLTYFQNEAQLEKSRLLSDRFSAERPKGSFSTLEIQRTEQGDSAMYLCASSPTETYEQYFGPGTRLTVT.

The chain carries TRBV6-4 and TRBJ2-2; there is no DNA to check the TCRdb D call of TRBD2. Germline CDR1 reads MRHNA; CDR2 reads SNTAGT. There are 19 residues in the CDR3. This CDR3 is CASRIMLAGRGSNTGELFF.

The V and J genes are TRBV7-7 and TRBJ2-1; TCRdb reports TRBD2, a call that lacks DNA to check it against. The CDR3 totals 18 residues. Germline CDR1 is SSHAT and CDR2 is FNYEAQ (reference sequence). CDR3 sequence reads: CASSLDSGGAIGENEQFF.

The V call is TRBV29-1, the J call TRBJ2-2. The CDR3 consists of 12 residues. CDR1 is SQVTM and CDR2 is ANQGSEA in the germline V gene. This CDR3 is CSAQSDTGELFF.

The chain employs TRBV29-1 and TRBJ2-1; TCRdb outputs TRBD1, but without DNA this stays unchecked. CDR3 length: 13 residues. CDR1 is SQVTM, CDR2 ANQGSEA, per germline. The CDR3 region is CSVADRPENEQFF.

The chain has TRBV7-3 and TRBJ2-4; TCRdb proposes TRBD1, but this gene call is untestable without DNA. CDR1 is SGHTA, CDR2 FQGTGA, per germline. CDR3 length equals 16 residues. Here the CDR3 reads CASSPGQGLAKNIQYF.

The rearrangement joins TRBV20-1 to TRBJ2-7. CDR3 length equals 14 residues. Germline lookup yields CDR1 DFQATT and CDR2 SNEGSKA (reference sequence). CDR3 sequence: CSAREGSSIYEQYF.

The rearrangement joins TRBV6-2 or TRBV6-3 to TRBJ2-7. Germline values: CDR1 MNHEY, CDR2 SVGEGT. This CDR3 has 11 residues. The CDR3 is CASRASYEQYF.

The V and J genes are TRBV7-9 and TRBJ2-7; the D call of TRBD1 rests on TCRdb alone, since no DNA is present to check it. The CDR3 has 14 amino acids. The V gene's germline CDR1 is SEHNR and CDR2 FQNEAQ (reference sequence). This CDR3 is CASSRQGLLYEQYF. Full variable domain (rest looked up from reference TRBV7-9 and TRBJ2-7): DTGVSQNPRHKITKRGQNVTFRCDPISEHNRLYWYRQTLGQGPEFLTYFQNEAQLEKSRLLSDRFSAERPKGSFSTLEIQRTEQGDSAMYLCASSRQGLLYEQYFGPGTRLTVT.

The chain joins TRBV9 to TRBJ2-7; TCRdb indicates TRBD1, and absent DNA this call remains unverified. This CDR3 has 16 amino acids. Germline CDR1 SGDLS, CDR2 YYNGEE. The CDR3 sequence: CASSPTPDLVVYEQYF.

The chain is built from TRBV11-1 and TRBJ2-1; TCRdb's D call of TRBD1 is untestable without DNA. Germline CDR1 reads SGHAT; CDR2 reads FQDESV (reference sequence). This CDR3 comprises 17 residues. CDR3 sequence: CASSLDVRLPEVNEQFF.

The rearrangement links TRBV7-6 to TRBJ1-4. CDR3 length equals 15 residues. Germline V gene data show CDR1 as SGHVS and CDR2 as FNYEAQ. CDR3 sequence reads: CASSPTGGENEKLFF.

The V gene is TRBV20-1, the J gene TRBJ2-5. Germline V gene lookup returns CDR1 DFQATT and CDR2 SNEGSKA (reference sequence). The CDR3 loop spans 14 amino acids. This CDR3 is CSAIFSDYQETQYF.